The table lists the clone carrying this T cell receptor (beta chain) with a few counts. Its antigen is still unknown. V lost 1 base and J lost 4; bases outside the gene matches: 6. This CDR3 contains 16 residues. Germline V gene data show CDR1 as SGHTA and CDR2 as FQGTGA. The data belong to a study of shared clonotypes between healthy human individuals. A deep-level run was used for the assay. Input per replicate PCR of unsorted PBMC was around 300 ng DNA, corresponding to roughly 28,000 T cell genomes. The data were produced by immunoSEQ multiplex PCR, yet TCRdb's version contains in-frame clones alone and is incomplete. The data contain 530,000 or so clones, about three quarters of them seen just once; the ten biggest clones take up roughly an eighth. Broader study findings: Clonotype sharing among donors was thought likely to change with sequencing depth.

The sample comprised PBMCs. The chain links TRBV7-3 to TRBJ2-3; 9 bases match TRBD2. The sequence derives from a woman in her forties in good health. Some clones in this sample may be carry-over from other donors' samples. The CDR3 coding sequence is TGTGCCAGCAGCTTAAATGGCGGGAGGGTAGCAGATACGCAGTATTTT. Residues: CASSLNGGRVADTQYF.